This is a list of T cell receptor beta chains from one sample in a study of T cells in Graves' hyperthyroidism and ophthalmopathy. Each CDR3 protein is one row after TCRdb ran MiXCR on the multiplex PCR reads. In the table there are about 300,000 distinct CDR3 sequences, roughly a fifth of which are singletons. Sequencing input: blood. These receptors originate from a man between 45 and 60 years old with Graves' ophthalmopathy. Both conserved end residues are trimmed from each CDR3. The order of the fields is J gene, V gene, CDR3 protein.

TRBJ2-2,TRBV5-1,ASSLGGSGNTGELF
TRBJ1-5,TRBV6-5,ASSRSGLSNQPQH
TRBJ2-1,TRBV15,ATSREGFGGYNEQF
TRBJ1-6,TRBV5-1,ASSLEDRGYSPLH
TRBJ2-2,TRBV4-1,ASSHLSQGLF
TRBJ2-1,TRBV6-1,ASRSDVPADEQF
TRBJ1-5,TRBV6-1,ASSEAGTNQPQH
TRBJ2-3,TRBV7-7,ASSLFVGQGDTQY
TRBJ1-3,TRBV28,ASSVGGGGPSSGNTIY
TRBJ1-5,TRBV7-2,ASSRRGHPNQPQH
TRBJ2-3,TRBV6-1,ASSEGGRRTQY
TRBJ2-1,TRBV24-1,ATSDLMIAGGNEQF
TRBJ1-5,TRBV6-1,ASNSAAGGHSNQPQH
TRBJ1-1,TRBV28,ASSLGTGNTEAF
TRBJ2-7,TRBV19,ASSSGYEQY
TRBJ2-3,TRBV6-2/TRBV6-3,ASSYSGGATDTQY
TRBJ1-3,TRBV20-1,SAYYMGRGASGNTIY
TRBJ1-4,TRBV28,ASSLWAGRGEKLF
TRBJ1-1,TRBV6-1,ASTPTGFEAF
TRBJ1-1,TRBV28,ASQGDPNTEAF
TRBJ2-1,TRBV18,ASSPPLAGAGNEQF
TRBJ2-1,TRBV5-1,ASSLVGGMNNEQF
TRBJ2-1,TRBV9,ASSYTSAGADEQF
TRBJ2-1,TRBV24-1,ATSDSGRLTYNEQF
TRBJ1-5,TRBV6-1,ASRPDGYNQPQH
TRBJ1-5,TRBV4-1,ASSQGTGRQPQH
TRBJ2-3,TRBV6-2/TRBV6-3,ASSYSRLRTGNISTDTQY
TRBJ1-1,TRBV29-1,SVERGATGGTEAF
TRBJ2-3,TRBV9,ASSAPLIAGSSTDTQY
TRBJ2-7,TRBV20-1,SAPSPGLAGATFYEQY
TRBJ2-3,TRBV5-6,ASSLDLGQPDTQY
TRBJ2-1,TRBV7-6,ASSLDPSANEQF
TRBJ2-5,TRBV10-3,AIPADSRQETQY
TRBJ2-5,TRBV2,ASSFETGQETQY
TRBJ1-2,TRBV6-5,ASSYSDRVLGGYT
TRBJ1-2,TRBV28,ASSLGKDYGYT
TRBJ1-5,TRBV3-1,ASSQGKGDVSNQPQH
TRBJ2-3,TRBV20-1,SATGLGGDTQY
TRBJ2-1,TRBV20-1,SASPLALSYNEQF
TRBJ1-1,TRBV30,AWRTFNTEAF
TRBJ2-1,TRBV7-8,ASSPRGSLGGENEQF
TRBJ2-1,TRBV5-1,ASSGGPPSSYNEQF